Sequencing of this T cell receptor (beta chain) was carried out in a study of cytomegalovirus exposure and HLA in healthy donors. Germline assignment: CDR1 GTSNPN and CDR2 SVGIG (reference sequence). The CDR3 totals 12 residues. The V end lost 3 bases, the J end lost 3 bases, and 6 bases lay between the germline ends. With 60 Vbeta and 13 Jbeta primers, the PCR was carried out. Sequencing was performed with immunoSEQ multiplex PCR; in TCRdb, only in-frame clones are kept and a portion is missing. The table lists about 190,000 clones, roughly 75% of them singletons. Notes on the study in general: Excluded were some V segments that proved indistinguishable, including TRBV6-2 and TRBV6-3.

On this clone: Its target is not known.

J is TRBJ1-5 and V is TRBV30; D not certain. The sample comprised PBMCs. The TCR comes from a man aged 30-40 years in good health and CMV-seropositive. The CDR3 sequence is CAWSRHNQPQHF. The DNA of the CDR3 is TGTGCCTGGAGCCGACACAATCAGCCCCAGCATTTT.